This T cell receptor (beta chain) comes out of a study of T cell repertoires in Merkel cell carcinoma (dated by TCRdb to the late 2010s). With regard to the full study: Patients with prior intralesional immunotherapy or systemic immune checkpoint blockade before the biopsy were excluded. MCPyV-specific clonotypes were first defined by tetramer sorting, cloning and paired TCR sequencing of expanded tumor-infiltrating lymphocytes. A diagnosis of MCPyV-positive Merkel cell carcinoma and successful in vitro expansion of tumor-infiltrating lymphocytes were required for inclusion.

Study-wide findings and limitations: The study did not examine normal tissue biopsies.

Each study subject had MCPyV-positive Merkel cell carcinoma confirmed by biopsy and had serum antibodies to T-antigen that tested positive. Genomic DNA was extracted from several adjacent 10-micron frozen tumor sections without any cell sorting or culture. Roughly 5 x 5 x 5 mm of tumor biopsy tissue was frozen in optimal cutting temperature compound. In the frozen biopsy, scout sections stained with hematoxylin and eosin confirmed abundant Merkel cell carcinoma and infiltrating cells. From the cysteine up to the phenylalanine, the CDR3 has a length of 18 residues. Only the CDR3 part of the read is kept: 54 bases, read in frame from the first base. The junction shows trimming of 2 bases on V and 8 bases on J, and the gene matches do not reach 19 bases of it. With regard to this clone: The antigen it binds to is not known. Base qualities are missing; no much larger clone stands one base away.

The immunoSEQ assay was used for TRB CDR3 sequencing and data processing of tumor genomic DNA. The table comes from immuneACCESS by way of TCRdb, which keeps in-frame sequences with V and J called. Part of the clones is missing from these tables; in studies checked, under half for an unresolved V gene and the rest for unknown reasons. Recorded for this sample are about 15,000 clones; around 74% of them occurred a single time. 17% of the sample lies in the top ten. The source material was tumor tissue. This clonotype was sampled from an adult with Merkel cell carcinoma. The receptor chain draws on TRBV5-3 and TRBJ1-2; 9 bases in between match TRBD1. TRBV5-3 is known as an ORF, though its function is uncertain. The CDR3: CARSFFRDREIRGLGYTF. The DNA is TGTGCCAGAAGCTTTTTCCGGGACAGGGAAATTCGGGGCTTAGGCTACACCTTC.